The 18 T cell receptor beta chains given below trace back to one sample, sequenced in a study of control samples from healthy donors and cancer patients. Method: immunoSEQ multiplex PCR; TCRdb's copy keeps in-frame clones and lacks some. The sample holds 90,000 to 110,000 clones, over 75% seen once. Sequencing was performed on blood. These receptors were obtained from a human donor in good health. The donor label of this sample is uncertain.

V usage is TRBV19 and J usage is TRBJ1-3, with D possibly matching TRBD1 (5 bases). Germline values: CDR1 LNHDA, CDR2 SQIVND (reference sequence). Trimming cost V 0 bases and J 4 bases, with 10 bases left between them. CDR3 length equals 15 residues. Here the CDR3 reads CASSIDGAGGNTIYF. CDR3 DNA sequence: TGTGCCAGTAGTATAGATGGGGCGGGGGGAAACACCATATATTTT.

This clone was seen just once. Written as DNA, the CDR3 is TGTGCCAGCAGAAGACAGGCTAGCACAGATACGCAGTATTTT. Translating gives CASRRQASTDTQYF. The V call is TRBV7-9, the J call TRBJ2-3; possible D gene TRBD1, 6 bases. Looked up from germline, CDR1 is SEHNR and CDR2 is FQNEAQ (reference sequence). Trimming left V 6 bases short and J 0 bases short, with 10 bases between. CDR3 size: 14 residues.

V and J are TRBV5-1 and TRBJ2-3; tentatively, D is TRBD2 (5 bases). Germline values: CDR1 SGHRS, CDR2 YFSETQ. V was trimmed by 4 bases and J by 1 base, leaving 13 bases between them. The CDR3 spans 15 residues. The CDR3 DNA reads TGCGCCAGCAGCGGTGGGAGTGAACGCACAGATACGCAGTATTTT. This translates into CASSGGSERTDTQYF.

CDR3 sequence: CASSLPSGLAGGYTDTQYF. The DNA for the CDR3 is TGCGCCAGCAGCTTGCCTTCCGGACTAGCGGGGGGGTACACAGATACGCAGTATTTT. The genes are TRBV5-1 and TRBJ2-3; TRBD2 aligns across 15 bases. The CDR3 is 19 residues long. V was clipped by 1 base and J by 2 bases; unmatched bases: 8. Germline V gene data show CDR1 as SGHRS and CDR2 as YFSETQ.

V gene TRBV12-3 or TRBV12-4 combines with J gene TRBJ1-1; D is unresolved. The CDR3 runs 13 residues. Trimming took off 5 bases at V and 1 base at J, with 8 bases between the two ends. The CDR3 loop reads CASSPESNTEAFF. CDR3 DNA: TGTGCCAGCAGTCCCGAATCGAACACTGAAGCTTTCTTT.

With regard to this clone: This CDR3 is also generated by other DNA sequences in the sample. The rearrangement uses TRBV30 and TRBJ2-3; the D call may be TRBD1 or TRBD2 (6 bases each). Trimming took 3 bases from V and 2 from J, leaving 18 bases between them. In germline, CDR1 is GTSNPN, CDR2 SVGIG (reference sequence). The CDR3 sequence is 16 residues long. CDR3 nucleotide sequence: TGTGCCTGGAGCGGGGGTCGGGGGCTCTACACAGATACGCAGTATTTT. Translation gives CAWSGGRGLYTDTQYF.

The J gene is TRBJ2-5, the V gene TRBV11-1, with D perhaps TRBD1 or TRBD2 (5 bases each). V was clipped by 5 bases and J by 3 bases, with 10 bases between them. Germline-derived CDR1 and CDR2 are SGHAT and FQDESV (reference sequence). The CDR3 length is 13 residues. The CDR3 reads CASSGGREETQYF. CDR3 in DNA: TGTGCCAGCAGCGGGGGTCGTGAAGAGACCCAGTACTTC. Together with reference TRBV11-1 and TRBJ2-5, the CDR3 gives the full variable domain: EAEVAQSPRYKITEKSQAVAFWCDPISGHATLYWYRQILGQGPELLVQFQDESVVDDSQLPKDRFSAERLKGVDSTLKIQPAELGDSAMYLCASSGGREETQYFGPGTRLLVL.

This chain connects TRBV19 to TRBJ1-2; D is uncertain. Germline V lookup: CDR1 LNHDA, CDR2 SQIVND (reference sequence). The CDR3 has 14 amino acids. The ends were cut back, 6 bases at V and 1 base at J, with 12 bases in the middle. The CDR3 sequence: CASSPPVDNYGYTF. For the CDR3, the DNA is TGTGCCAGTAGCCCCCCGGTGGATAACTATGGCTACACCTTC.

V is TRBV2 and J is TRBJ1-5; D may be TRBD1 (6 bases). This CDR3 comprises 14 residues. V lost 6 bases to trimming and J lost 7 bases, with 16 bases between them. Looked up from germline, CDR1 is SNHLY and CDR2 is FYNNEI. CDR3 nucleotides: TGTGCCAGCAGGGGCGGGGGGGCAGGCCAGCCCCAGCATTTT. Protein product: CASRGGGAGQPQHF.

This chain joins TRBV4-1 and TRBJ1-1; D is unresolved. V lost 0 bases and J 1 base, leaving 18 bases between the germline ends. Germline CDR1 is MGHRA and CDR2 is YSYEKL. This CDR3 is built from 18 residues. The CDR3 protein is CASSQEKKLGSQNTEAFF. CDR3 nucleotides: TGCGCCAGCAGCCAAGAAAAGAAGTTAGGGAGCCAGAACACTGAAGCTTTCTTT.

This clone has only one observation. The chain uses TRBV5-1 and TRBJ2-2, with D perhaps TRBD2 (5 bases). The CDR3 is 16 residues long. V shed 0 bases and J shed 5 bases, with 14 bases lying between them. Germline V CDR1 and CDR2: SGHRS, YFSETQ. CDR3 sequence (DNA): TGCGCCAGCAGCTTGGACGGGGTAGGGTTTACCGGGGAGCTGTTTTTT. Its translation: CASSLDGVGFTGELFF. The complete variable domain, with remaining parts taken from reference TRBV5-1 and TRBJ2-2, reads KAGVTQTPRYLIKTRGQQVTLSCSPISGHRSVSWYQQTPGQGLQFLFEYFSETQRNKGNFPGRFSGRQFSNSRSEMNVSTLELGDSALYLCASSLDGVGFTGELFFGEGSRLTVL.

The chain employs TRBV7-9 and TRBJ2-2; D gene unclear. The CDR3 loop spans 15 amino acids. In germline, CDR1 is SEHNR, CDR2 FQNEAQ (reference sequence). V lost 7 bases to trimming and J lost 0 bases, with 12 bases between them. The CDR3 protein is CASTPGSANTGELFF. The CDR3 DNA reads TGTGCCAGCACCCCTGGCTCTGCGAACACCGGGGAGCTGTTTTTT.

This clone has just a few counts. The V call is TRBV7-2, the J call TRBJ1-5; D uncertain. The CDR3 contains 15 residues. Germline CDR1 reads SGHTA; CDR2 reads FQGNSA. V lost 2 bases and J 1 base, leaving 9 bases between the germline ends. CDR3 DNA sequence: TGTGCCAGCAGCTTATATATCGGCAGCAATCAGCCCCAGCATTTT. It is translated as CASSLYIGSNQPQHF.

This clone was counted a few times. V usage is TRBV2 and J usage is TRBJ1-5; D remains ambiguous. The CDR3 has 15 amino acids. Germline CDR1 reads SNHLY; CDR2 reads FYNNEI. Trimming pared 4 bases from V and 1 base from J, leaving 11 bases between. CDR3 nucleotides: TGTGCCAGCAGTGCGGGGTCGAGGAGCAATCAGCCCCAGCATTTT. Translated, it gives CASSAGSRSNQPQHF.

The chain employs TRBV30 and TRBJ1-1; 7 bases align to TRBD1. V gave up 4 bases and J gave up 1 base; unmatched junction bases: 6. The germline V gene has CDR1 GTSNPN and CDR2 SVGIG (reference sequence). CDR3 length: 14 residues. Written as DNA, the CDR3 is TGTGCCTGGACCGCCGGGACAGCGAACACTGAAGCTTTCTTT. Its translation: CAWTAGTANTEAFF. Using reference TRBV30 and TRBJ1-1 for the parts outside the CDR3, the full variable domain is SQTIHQWPATLVQPVGSPLSLECTVEGTSNPNLYWYRQAAGRGLQLLFYSVGIGQISSEVPQNLSASRPQDRQFILSSKKLLLSDSGFYLCAWTAGTANTEAFFGQGTRLTVV.

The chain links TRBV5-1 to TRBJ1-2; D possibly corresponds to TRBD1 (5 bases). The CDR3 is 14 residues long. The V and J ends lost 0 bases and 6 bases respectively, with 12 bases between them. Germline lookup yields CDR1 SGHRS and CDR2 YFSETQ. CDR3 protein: CASSLGAGLNGYTF. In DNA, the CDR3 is TGCGCCAGCAGCTTGGGGGCAGGGCTTAATGGCTACACCTTC. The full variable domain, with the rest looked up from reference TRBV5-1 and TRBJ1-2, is KAGVTQTPRYLIKTRGQQVTLSCSPISGHRSVSWYQQTPGQGLQFLFEYFSETQRNKGNFPGRFSGRQFSNSRSEMNVSTLELGDSALYLCASSLGAGLNGYTFGSGTRLTVV.

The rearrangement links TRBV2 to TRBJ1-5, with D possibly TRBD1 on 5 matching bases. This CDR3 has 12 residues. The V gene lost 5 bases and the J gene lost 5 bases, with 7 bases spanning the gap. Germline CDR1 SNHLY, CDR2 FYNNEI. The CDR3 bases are TGTGCCAGCAGTAGGGGAGATCAGCCCCAGCATTTT. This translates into CASSRGDQPQHF.

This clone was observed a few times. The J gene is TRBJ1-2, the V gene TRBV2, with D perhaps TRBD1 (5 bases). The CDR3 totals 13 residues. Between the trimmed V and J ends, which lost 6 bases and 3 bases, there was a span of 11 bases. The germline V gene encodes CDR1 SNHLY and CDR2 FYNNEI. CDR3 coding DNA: TGTGCCAGCAGGGACACAGGATACTATGGCTACACCTTC. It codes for CASRDTGYYGYTF.